Each of the 8 T cell receptor beta chains below was sequenced from the same sample in a study of cytomegalovirus exposure and HLA in healthy donors. The primer mix had 60 Vbeta and 13 Jbeta primers. Using immunoSEQ multiplex PCR, the repertoire was profiled, and TCRdb retains in-frame clones only, with some absent. The sample has some 180,000 clones; about 82% are singletons. Specimen: PBMCs. These receptors were collected from a man aged 18 to 30 in good health and CMV-seronegative.

This chain connects TRBV4-1 to TRBJ1-1; tentatively, D is TRBD1 (5 bases). Germline values: CDR1 MGHRA, CDR2 YSYEKL. This CDR3 comprises 18 residues. V gave up 4 bases and J gave up 5 bases, with 26 bases separating them. CDR3: CASSPFSVGTAGRTEAFF. The CDR3 nucleotides read TGCGCCAGCAGCCCATTTTCCGTGGGTACTGCAGGGAGGACTGAAGCTTTCTTT.

The sample holds one count of this clone. The chain couples TRBV30 to TRBJ2-3, with TRBD2 identical over 8 bases. The CDR3 length is 13 residues. The junction had 5 bases not matched to a gene; V was cut back by 7 bases and J by 2 bases. From germline, CDR1 is GTSNPN and CDR2 SVGIG (reference sequence). In DNA form, the CDR3 reads TGTGCCTCCAGCGGGGGCTTCACAGATACGCAGTATTTT. This codes for CASSGGFTDTQYF.

The chain combines TRBV4-2 with TRBJ2-7; 11 bases align to TRBD1. Looked up from germline, CDR1 is LGHNA and CDR2 is YNFKEQ. With V trimmed by 0 bases and J by 6 bases, 16 bases remained unmatched. The CDR3 extends over 19 amino acids. The chain's CDR3 is CASSQEMTRDRGVESEQYF. CDR3 sequence (DNA): TGTGCCAGCAGCCAAGAAATGACTCGGGACAGGGGGGTTGAGAGCGAGCAGTACTTC.

This clone appeared a few times. V gene TRBV11-3 combines with J gene TRBJ1-2; D is unclear. The CDR3 has 14 amino acids. V gave up 3 bases and J gave up 2 bases, with 10 bases separating them. Germline values: CDR1 SGHNT, CDR2 YENEEA. This CDR3 reads CASSLFIPNYGYTF. The CDR3 DNA reads as TGTGCCAGCAGCTTGTTCATCCCAAACTATGGCTACACCTTC.

V is TRBV2 and J is TRBJ2-7; no firm D call. This CDR3 comprises 13 residues. In germline, CDR1 is SNHLY, CDR2 FYNNEI. Trimming stripped 2 bases from V and 2 bases from J, with 7 bases between. The chain's CDR3 is CASSESRAYEQYF. DNA for the CDR3: TGTGCCAGCAGTGAATCCCGGGCCTACGAGCAGTACTTC.

The chain links TRBV25-1 to TRBJ2-5; TRBD2 agrees at 11 bases. This CDR3 region has 15 residues. Germline V gives CDR1 MGHDK, CDR2 SYGVNS. With 5 bases clipped from V and 2 bases from J, the junction kept 4 bases outside the gene matches. CDR3: CASSRTSGWQETQYF. As DNA, the CDR3 is TGTGCCAGCAGTCGGACTAGCGGGTGGCAAGAGACCCAGTACTTC. Variable domain in full (rest from reference TRBV25-1 and TRBJ2-5): EADIYQTPRYLVIGTGKKITLECSQTMGHDKMYWYQQDPGMELHLIHYSYGVNSTEKGDLSSESTVSRIRTEHFPLTLESARPSHTSQYLCASSRTSGWQETQYFGPGTRLLVL.

This clone appeared once. The junction and the germline gene differ at one end; a read error may be behind it. The chain uses TRBV7-7 and TRBJ2-5; D gene ambiguous. There are 15 residues in the CDR3. CDR1 SSHAT and CDR2 FNYEAQ come from the germline V gene (reference sequence). The CDR3: CASSLGATLQETQYF. As DNA, the CDR3 is TGTGCTAGCAGCTTAGGCGCGACACTCCAAGAGACCCAGTACTTC.

This rearrangement joins TRBV6-4 to TRBJ2-1, with D possibly being TRBD2 (6 bases). This CDR3 is 15 amino acids long. From germline, CDR1 is MRHNA and CDR2 SNTAGT. V lost 6 bases, J lost 0 bases, and 12 bases lay in between. For the CDR3, the DNA is TGTGCCAGCAGAAGGACTATAAGCTCCTACAATGAGCAGTTCTTC. It translates to CASRRTISSYNEQFF.